These 2 T cell receptor beta chains were sequenced from one sample in a study of T cells in Graves' hyperthyroidism and ophthalmopathy. There were TCR beta CDR3 regions amplified from RNA transcripts. Using the HTBI primer set, a first-round RT-PCR was run on the TCR CDR3. TCRdb itself ran the multiplex PCR reads through MiXCR, one entry per CDR3 protein. Seen here are fewer than 350,000 distinct CDR3 sequences, 13% observed once, and the top ten hold almost 8%. Input material: blood. These receptors came from a woman aged 30 to 39 with Graves' hyperthyroidism that later progressed to Graves' ophthalmopathy.

In this sample, this clonotype turned up a few times. The J gene is TRBJ2-3, the V gene TRBV7-6; D is perhaps TRBD1 (5 bases). The CDR3 is made up of 14 amino acids. V lost 5 bases and J 6 bases, leaving 15 bases between the germline ends. Per the germline V gene, CDR1 is SGHVS and CDR2 is FNYEAQ. The CDR3 loop is CASSVQGLGDTQYF. CDR3 sequence (DNA): TGTGCCAGCAGCGTCCAGGGTCTTGGGGATACGCAGTATTTT.

This clonotype occurred a few times. The rearrangement joins TRBV20-1 to TRBJ1-5; D possibly corresponds to TRBD1 (5 bases). The length of the CDR3 is 12 residues. Trimming left V 3 bases short and J 2 bases short, with 5 bases between. CDR1 is DFQATT, CDR2 SNEGSKA, per germline (reference sequence). The DNA of the CDR3 is TGCAGTGCTAGCAGGGGCAATCAGCCCCAGCATTTT. Protein product: CSASRGNQPQHF.